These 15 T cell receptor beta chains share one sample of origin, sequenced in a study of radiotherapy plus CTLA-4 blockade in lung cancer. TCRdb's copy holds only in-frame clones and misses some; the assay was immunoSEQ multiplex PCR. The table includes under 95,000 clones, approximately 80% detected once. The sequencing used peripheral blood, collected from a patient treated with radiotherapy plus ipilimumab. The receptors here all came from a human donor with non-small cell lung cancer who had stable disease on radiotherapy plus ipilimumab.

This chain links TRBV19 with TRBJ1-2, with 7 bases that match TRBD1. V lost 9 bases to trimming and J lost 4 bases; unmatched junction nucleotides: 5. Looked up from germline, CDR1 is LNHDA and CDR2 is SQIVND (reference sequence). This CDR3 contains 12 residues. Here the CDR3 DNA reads TGTGCCAGCAAAGGGACAGTCTATGGCTACACCTTC. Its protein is CASKGTVYGYTF.

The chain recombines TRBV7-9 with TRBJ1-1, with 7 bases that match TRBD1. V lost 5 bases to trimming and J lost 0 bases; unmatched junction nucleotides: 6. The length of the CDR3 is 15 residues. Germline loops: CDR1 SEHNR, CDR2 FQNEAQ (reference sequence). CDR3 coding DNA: TGTGCCAGCAGCCGCGCGGGACAGATGAACACTGAAGCTTTCTTT. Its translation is CASSRAGQMNTEAFF.

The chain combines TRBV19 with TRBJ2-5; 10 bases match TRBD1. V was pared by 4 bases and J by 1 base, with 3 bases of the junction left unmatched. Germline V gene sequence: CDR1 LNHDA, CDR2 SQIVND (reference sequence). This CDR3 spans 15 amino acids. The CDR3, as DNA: TGTGCCAGTAGTAAGGGACAGGGGCCCCAAGAGACCCAGTACTTC. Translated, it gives CASSKGQGPQETQYF.

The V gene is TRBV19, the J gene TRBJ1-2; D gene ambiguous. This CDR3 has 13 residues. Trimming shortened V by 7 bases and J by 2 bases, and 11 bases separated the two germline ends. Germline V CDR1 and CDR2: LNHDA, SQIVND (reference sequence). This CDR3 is CASTPVGNYGYTF. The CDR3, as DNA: TGTGCCAGTACCCCCGTCGGGAACTATGGCTACACCTTC.

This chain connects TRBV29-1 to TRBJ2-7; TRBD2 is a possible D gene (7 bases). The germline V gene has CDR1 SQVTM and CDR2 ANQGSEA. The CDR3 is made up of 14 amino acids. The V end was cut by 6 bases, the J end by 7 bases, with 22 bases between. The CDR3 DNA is TGCAGCGTGGGGGGGGGACATCCCCCCGGTGAGCAGTACTTC. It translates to CSVGGGHPPGEQYF.

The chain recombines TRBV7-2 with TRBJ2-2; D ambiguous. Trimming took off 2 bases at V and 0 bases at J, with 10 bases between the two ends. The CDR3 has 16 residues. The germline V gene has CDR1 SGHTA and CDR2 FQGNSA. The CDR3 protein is CASSLIGQANTGELFF. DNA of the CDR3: TGTGCCAGCAGCTTAATCGGCCAGGCGAACACCGGGGAGCTGTTTTTT.

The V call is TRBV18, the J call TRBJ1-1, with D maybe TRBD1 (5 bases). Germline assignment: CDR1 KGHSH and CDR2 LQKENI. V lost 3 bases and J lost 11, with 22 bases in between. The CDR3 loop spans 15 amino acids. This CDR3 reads CASSPFQNPTVEAFF. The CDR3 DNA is TGTGCCAGCTCACCCTTTCAAAACCCGACAGTTGAGGCTTTCTTT.

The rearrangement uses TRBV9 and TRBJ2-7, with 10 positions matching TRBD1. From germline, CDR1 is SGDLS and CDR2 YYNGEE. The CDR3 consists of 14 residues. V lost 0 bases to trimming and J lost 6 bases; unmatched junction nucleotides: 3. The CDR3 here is CASSVVGTGVEQYF. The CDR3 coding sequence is TGTGCCAGCAGCGTAGTAGGGACAGGGGTCGAGCAGTACTTC.

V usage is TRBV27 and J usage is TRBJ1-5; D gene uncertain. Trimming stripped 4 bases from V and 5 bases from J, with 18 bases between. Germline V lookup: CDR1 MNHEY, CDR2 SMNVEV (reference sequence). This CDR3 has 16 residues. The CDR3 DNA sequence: TGTGCCAGCAGTTCCACTTCCCGAGGTGTTCATCAGCCCCAGCATTTT. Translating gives CASSSTSRGVHQPQHF.

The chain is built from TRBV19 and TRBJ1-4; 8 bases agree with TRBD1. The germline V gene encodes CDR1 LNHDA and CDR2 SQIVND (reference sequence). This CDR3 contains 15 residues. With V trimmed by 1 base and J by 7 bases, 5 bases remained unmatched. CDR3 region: CASSIGGTGGEKLFF. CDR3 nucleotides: TGTGCCAGTAGTATAGGGGGGACAGGAGGTGAAAAACTGTTTTTT. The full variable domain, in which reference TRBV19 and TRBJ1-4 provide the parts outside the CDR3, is DGGITQSPKYLFRKEGQNVTLSCEQNLNHDAMYWYRQDPGQGLRLIYYSQIVNDFQKGDIAEGYSVSREKKESFPLTVTSAQKNPTAFYLCASSIGGTGGEKLFFGSGTQLSVL.

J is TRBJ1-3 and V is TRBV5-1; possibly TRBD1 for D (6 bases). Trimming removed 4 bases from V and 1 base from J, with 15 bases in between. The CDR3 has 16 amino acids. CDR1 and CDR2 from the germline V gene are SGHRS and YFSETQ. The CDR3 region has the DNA TGCGCCAGCAGCCTAGGACAGTCCCCTTCTGGAAACACCATATATTTT. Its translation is CASSLGQSPSGNTIYF.

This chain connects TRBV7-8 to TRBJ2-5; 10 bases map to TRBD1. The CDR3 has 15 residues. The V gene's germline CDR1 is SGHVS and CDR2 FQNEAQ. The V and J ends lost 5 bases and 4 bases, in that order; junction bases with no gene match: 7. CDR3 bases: TGTGCCAGCAGCCCAACGACAGGGGGCAGAGAGACCCAGTACTTC. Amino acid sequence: CASSPTTGGRETQYF.

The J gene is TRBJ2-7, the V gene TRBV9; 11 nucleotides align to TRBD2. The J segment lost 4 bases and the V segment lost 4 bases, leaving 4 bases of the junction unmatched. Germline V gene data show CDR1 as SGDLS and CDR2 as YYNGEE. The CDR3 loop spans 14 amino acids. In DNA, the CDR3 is TGTGCCAGCAGCCAAACTAGCGGGAGTTACGAGCAGTACTTC. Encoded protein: CASSQTSGSYEQYF. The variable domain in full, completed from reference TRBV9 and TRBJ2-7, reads DSGVTQTPKHLITATGQRVTLRCSPRSGDLSVYWYQQSLDQGLQFLIQYYNGEERAKGNILERFSAQQFPDLHSELNLSSLELGDSALYFCASSQTSGSYEQYFGPGTRLTVT.

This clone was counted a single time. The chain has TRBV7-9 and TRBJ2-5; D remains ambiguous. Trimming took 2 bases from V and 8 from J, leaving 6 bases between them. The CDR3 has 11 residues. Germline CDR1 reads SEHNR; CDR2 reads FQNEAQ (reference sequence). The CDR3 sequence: CASSLIETQYF. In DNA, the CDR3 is TGTGCCAGCAGCTTAATAGAAACCCAGTACTTC.

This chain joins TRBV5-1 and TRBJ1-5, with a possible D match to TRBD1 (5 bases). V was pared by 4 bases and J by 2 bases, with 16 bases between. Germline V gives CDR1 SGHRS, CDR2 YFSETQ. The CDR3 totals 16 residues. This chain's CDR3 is CASSPGGVFGNQPQHF. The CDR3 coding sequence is TGCGCCAGCAGCCCGGGGGGAGTTTTTGGCAATCAGCCCCAGCATTTT.